The T cell receptor beta chain described here comes from a study of T-cell memory formation after mild COVID-19. In its sample, this clonotype was seen a few times. The antigen is unknown. V was shortened by 5 bases and J by 7 bases, with 11 bases between the two germline ends. The CDR3 is 12 residues long. The germline V gene encodes CDR1 SGHTA and CDR2 FQGTGA. Findings and caveats of the study: Pre-infection memory contained some responding clones, which suggested that cross-reactive memory had joined.

TCRdb reprocessed the 5' RACE reads with MiXCR, giving one entry per CDR3 protein. The table has fewer than 60,000 distinct CDR3 sequences, roughly 25% seen once; the top ten hold 43%. The material sequenced was PBMCs or a T cell subset sorted from them (not recorded which). V gene TRBV7-3 combines with J gene TRBJ1-2, with a possible D match to TRBD1 (6 bases). This clonotype was obtained from a man younger than 35 who had mild COVID-19 (a few samples of this study predate the infection). Cell type and time point are not known. The CDR3, as DNA: TGTGCCAGCAGCGAGGGGGGGAGTGGCTACACCTTC. Its protein is CASSEGGSGYTF.